One and the same sample provided the 23 T cell receptor beta chains below, sequenced in a study of T-cell reconstitution after alpha-beta-depleted transplantation in children. Preparation of the TCRbeta library was carried out with unique molecular identifiers. TCRdb independently ran MiXCR on the PCR reads; one entry per CDR3 protein. The sample includes about 500,000 distinct CDR3 sequences, 32% seen only once; the top ten take 2% to 3%. The starting material was PBMCs from the stem cell graft donor, obtained from the stem cell graft. The receptors here all came from a human donor who donated a stem cell graft to a child with aplastic anemia.

This clonotype was counted only a few times. The V gene is TRBV12-3 or TRBV12-4, the J gene TRBJ1-2; possibly TRBD1 for D (6 bases). This CDR3 is built from 11 residues. Trimming left V 6 bases short and J 10 bases short, with 12 bases between. The CDR3 loop is CASSVGGPYTF. As DNA, the CDR3 is TGTGCCAGCAGCGTGGGGGGCCCCTACACCTTC.

This clonotype was observed a handful of times. V usage is TRBV5-1 and J usage is TRBJ2-2; D unclear. V shed 1 base and J shed 3 bases, with 10 bases lying between them. The germline CDR1 and CDR2 sequences are SGHRS and YFSETQ. This CDR3 has 15 amino acids. The CDR3 nucleotides read TGCGCCAGCAGCTTGCAACAGCCGTACACCGGGGAGCTGTTTTTT. It translates to CASSLQQPYTGELFF.

V and J are TRBV29-1 and TRBJ1-1; D is ambiguous. This CDR3 is built from 13 residues. The germline gives CDR1 SQVTM, CDR2 ANQGSEA. V was trimmed by 0 bases and J by 9 bases, leaving 14 bases between them. CDR3 protein: CSVEDAGDWQAFF. The CDR3 DNA reads TGCAGCGTTGAAGACGCCGGGGATTGGCAAGCTTTCTTT.

This clonotype was observed a handful of times. The chain is built from TRBV7-2 and TRBJ1-2; D gene ambiguous. The CDR3 runs 13 residues. The germline CDR1 and CDR2 sequences are SGHTA and FQGNSA. The V and J ends lost 0 bases and 5 bases respectively, with 7 bases between them. CDR3 DNA sequence: TGTGCCAGCAGCTTAGCCGAGATATATGGCTACACCTTC. Amino acid sequence: CASSLAEIYGYTF.

Only a few counts were recorded for this clonotype. The chain is built from TRBV7-2 and TRBJ1-1; 8 nucleotides agree with TRBD1. The trim removed 1 base at V and 4 bases at J, leaving 2 bases unmatched. Germline-derived CDR1 and CDR2 are SGHTA and FQGNSA. The CDR3 length is 14 residues. The CDR3 nucleotides read TGTGCCAGCAGCTTAGGGACAGGGTCCACTGAAGCTTTCTTT. It translates to CASSLGTGSTEAFF.

This clonotype was counted only a few times. The chain links TRBV7-2 to TRBJ1-1, with unresolved D. This CDR3 contains 14 residues. Per the germline V gene, CDR1 is SGHTA and CDR2 is FQGNSA. V lost 0 bases and J 7 bases, leaving 12 bases between the germline ends. In DNA form, the CDR3 reads TGTGCCAGCAGCTTAGCGGCAGGCCTCCTTGAAGCTTTCTTT. It encodes CASSLAAGLLEAFF. The complete variable domain, with remaining parts taken from reference TRBV7-2 and TRBJ1-1, reads GAGVSQSPSNKVTEKGKDVELRCDPISGHTALYWYRQSLGQGLEFLIYFQGNSAPDKSGLPSDRFSAERTGGSVSTLTIQRTQQEDSAVYLCASSLAAGLLEAFFGQGTRLTVV.

The chain is built from TRBV5-4 and TRBJ1-2; D ambiguous. The V and J ends lost 4 bases and 0 bases respectively, with 13 bases between them. In germline, CDR1 is SGHNT, CDR2 YYREEE (reference sequence). There are 15 residues in the CDR3. CDR3 DNA sequence: TGTGCCAGCAGCCCGGGTTCTGGTTCTAACTATGGCTACACCTTC. The encoded protein is CASSPGSGSNYGYTF.

The sample holds a few counts of this clonotype. This rearrangement joins TRBV20-1 to TRBJ2-1; D is unresolved. The V gene's germline CDR1 is DFQATT and CDR2 SNEGSKA (reference sequence). V lost 1 base to trimming and J lost 7 bases, with 5 bases between them. The CDR3 sequence is 11 residues long. The CDR3 sequence: CSARVGNEQFF. CDR3 DNA sequence: TGCAGTGCTAGAGTAGGGAATGAGCAGTTCTTC.

The CDR3 sequence: CASSLARGTASEAFF. Written as DNA, the CDR3 is TGTGCCAGCAGCTTAGCGAGGGGTACAGCCTCTGAAGCTTTCTTT. The chain has TRBV7-2 and TRBJ1-1; perhaps TRBD1 as D (5 bases). This CDR3 is built from 15 residues. Germline CDR1 reads SGHTA; CDR2 reads FQGNSA. The V and J ends lost 0 bases and 6 bases respectively, with 14 bases between them.

This clonotype was recorded a few times. The V and J genes are TRBV7-6 and TRBJ2-1, with D unresolved. Germline V gene sequence: CDR1 SGHVS, CDR2 FNYEAQ. The V gene lost 0 bases and the J gene lost 6 bases, with 9 bases spanning the gap. The length of the CDR3 is 14 residues. The chain's CDR3 is CASSLAGSLNEQFF. The CDR3 DNA reads as TGTGCCAGCAGCTTAGCGGGTTCGCTCAATGAGCAGTTCTTC. Drawing the rest from reference TRBV7-6 and TRBJ2-1, the complete variable domain is GAGVSQSPRYKVTKRGQDVALRCDPISGHVSLYWYRQALGQGPEFLTYFNYEAQQDKSGLPNDRFSAERPEGSISTLTIQRTEQRDSAMYRCASSLAGSLNEQFFGPGTRLTVL.

The chain employs TRBV7-2 and TRBJ2-1, with TRBD1 matching 9 bases. The length of the CDR3 is 16 residues. Per germline, CDR1 SGHTA and CDR2 FQGNSA. The J segment lost 2 bases and the V segment lost 7 bases, leaving 9 bases of the junction unmatched. The CDR3 DNA sequence: TGTGCCAGCACCGCGGGGACAGGGTACCCCTACAATGAGCAGTTCTTC. Its translation is CASTAGTGYPYNEQFF.

This clonotype has just a few counts. The chain links TRBV24-1 to TRBJ2-1; 7 bases are shared with TRBD1. Germline loops: CDR1 KGHDR, CDR2 SFDVKD. This CDR3 region has 13 residues. J lost 4 bases, V lost 5 bases, and 1 base had no gene match. CDR3 region: CATSAGQYNEQFF. In DNA, the CDR3 is TGTGCCACCAGTGCGGGACAGTACAATGAGCAGTTCTTC.

J is TRBJ2-1 and V is TRBV19; D is perhaps TRBD2 (6 bases). This CDR3 has 14 residues. Germline V CDR1 and CDR2: LNHDA, SQIVND (reference sequence). V gave up 7 bases and J gave up 7 bases, with 17 bases separating them. The CDR3 bases are TGTGCCAGTAAAACGACGGGAGCGGGTAATGAGCAGTTCTTC. This encodes CASKTTGAGNEQFF.

The gene calls are TRBV27 and TRBJ2-2; 10 positions match TRBD2. The germline V gene encodes CDR1 MNHEY and CDR2 SMNVEV (reference sequence). V dropped 4 bases and J dropped 5; count of bases not matched to a gene: 16. This CDR3 is 19 amino acids long. In nucleotides, the CDR3 is TGTGCCAGCAGTTCGTCAGGGGCCTCCCTAGCGGGGGTAACCGGGGAGCTGTTTTTT. Encoded protein: CASSSSGASLAGVTGELFF.

CDR3 residues: CASSFITGEGNQPQHF. CDR3 DNA: TGTGCCAGCAGTTTCATAACAGGGGAAGGCAATCAGCCCCAGCATTTT. This rearrangement joins TRBV12-3 or TRBV12-4 to TRBJ1-5; 7 nucleotides line up with TRBD1. With V trimmed by 3 bases and J by 2 bases, 7 bases remained unmatched. The CDR3 sequence is 16 residues long.

This clonotype was picked up a small number of times. The chain is built from TRBV7-6 and TRBJ2-2, with 10 bases that match TRBD1. Per the germline V gene, CDR1 is SGHVS and CDR2 is FNYEAQ. V was pared by 5 bases and J by 3 bases, with 3 bases of the junction left unmatched. CDR3 size: 15 residues. CDR3 coding DNA: TGTGCCAGCAGCCGCGGGACAGGGGACACCGGGGAGCTGTTTTTT. It specifies CASSRGTGDTGELFF.

The chain uses TRBV12-3 or TRBV12-4 and TRBJ1-5, with a possible D match to TRBD1 (6 bases). The V gene lost 6 bases and the J gene lost 7 bases, with 22 bases spanning the gap. The CDR3 sequence is 16 residues long. The CDR3: CASSSTTGSRWQPQHF. As DNA, the CDR3 is TGTGCCAGCAGCTCCACAACAGGGTCGCGGTGGCAGCCCCAGCATTTT.

This clonotype appeared a few times. The chain combines TRBV12-3 or TRBV12-4 with TRBJ1-3; D perhaps matches TRBD1 (6 bases). The ends were cut back, 3 bases at V and 0 bases at J, with 12 bases in the middle. The CDR3 contains 16 residues. DNA of the CDR3: TGTGCCAGCAGTTTCCGGCCACAGGGCTCTGGAAACACCATATATTTT. It is translated as CASSFRPQGSGNTIYF.

The gene calls are TRBV12-3 or TRBV12-4 and TRBJ1-3; D unclear. The CDR3 length is 14 residues. The V and J ends lost 5 bases and 2 bases respectively, with 10 bases between them. In DNA, the CDR3 is TGTGCCAGCAGTCTGGACTTCCCTGGAAACACCATATATTTT. This codes for CASSLDFPGNTIYF.

In its sample, this clonotype was seen many times. The chain uses TRBV5-1 and TRBJ1-2; weak D call: TRBD1 (5 bases). This CDR3 contains 14 residues. V lost 4 bases and J lost 3, with 13 bases in between. Germline V CDR1 and CDR2: SGHRS, YFSETQ. CDR3 sequence: CASSPRRGDYGYTF. CDR3 DNA: TGCGCCAGCAGCCCGAGGCGGGGCGACTATGGCTACACCTTC.

The chain has TRBV14 and TRBJ2-2, with TRBD1 identical over 8 bases. The ends lost 4 bases at V and 4 bases at J; junction bases unmatched: 2. This CDR3 is built from 14 residues. Germline lookup yields CDR1 SGHDN and CDR2 FVKESK. CDR3 sequence (DNA): TGTGCCAGCAGCCCACAGGGGGTCACCGGGGAGCTGTTTTTT. It specifies CASSPQGVTGELFF.

CDR3 DNA: TGTGCCAGTAGTATCACCACTAGCGGGAAGTGGGGTGAGCAGTTCTTC. It encodes CASSITTSGKWGEQFF. The chain joins TRBV19 to TRBJ2-1; 10 positions match TRBD2. After removal of 3 bases from V and 9 bases from J, the junction contained 11 bases not matched to a gene. Germline V gene sequence: CDR1 LNHDA, CDR2 SQIVND (reference sequence). This CDR3 is built from 16 residues.

The chain has TRBV4-3 and TRBJ1-2; TRBD1 aligns across 8 bases. Unmatched junction bases numbered 17, after V lost 2 bases and J lost 3 bases. The CDR3 has 19 residues. Germline CDR1 is LGHNA and CDR2 is YSLEER. CDR3 in amino acids: CASSQHGRGPESGHYGYTF. The CDR3 DNA reads as TGCGCCAGCAGCCAACACGGCAGGGGGCCTGAGAGCGGACACTATGGCTACACCTTC.